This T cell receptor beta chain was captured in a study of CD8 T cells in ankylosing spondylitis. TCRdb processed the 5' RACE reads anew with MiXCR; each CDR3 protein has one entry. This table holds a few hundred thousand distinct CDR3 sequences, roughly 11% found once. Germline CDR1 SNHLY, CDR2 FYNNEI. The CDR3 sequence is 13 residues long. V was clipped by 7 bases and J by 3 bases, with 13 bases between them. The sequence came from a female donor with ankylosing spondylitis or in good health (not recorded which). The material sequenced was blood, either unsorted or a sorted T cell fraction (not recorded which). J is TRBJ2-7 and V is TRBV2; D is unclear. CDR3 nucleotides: TGTGCCAGCACGAGTGCCGGATACTACGAGCAGTACTTC. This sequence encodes CASTSAGYYEQYF.